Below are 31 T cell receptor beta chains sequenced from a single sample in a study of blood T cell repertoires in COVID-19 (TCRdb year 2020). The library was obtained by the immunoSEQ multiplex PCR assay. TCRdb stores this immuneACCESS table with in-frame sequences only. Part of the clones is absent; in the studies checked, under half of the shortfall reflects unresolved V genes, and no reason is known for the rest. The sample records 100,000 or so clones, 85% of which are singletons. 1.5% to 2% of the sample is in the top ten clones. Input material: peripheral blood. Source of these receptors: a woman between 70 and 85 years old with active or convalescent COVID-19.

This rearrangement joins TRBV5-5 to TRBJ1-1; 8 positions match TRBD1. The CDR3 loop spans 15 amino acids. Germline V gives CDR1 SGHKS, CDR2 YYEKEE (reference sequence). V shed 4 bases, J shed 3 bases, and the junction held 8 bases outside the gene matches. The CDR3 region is CASSLIRGLDTEAFF. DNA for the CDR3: TGTGCCAGCAGCCTTATCAGGGGGCTAGACACTGAAGCTTTCTTT.

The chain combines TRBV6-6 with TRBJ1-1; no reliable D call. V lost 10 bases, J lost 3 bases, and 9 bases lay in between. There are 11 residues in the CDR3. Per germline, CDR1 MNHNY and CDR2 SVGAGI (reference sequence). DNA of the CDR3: TGTGCCACCGCTCGGGACACTGAAGCTTTCTTT. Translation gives CATARDTEAFF.

The CDR3 coding sequence is TGTGCCAGCAGTGAAAGGCGGCAGGGCCGAGATGGCTACACCTTC. Translating it yields CASSERRQGRDGYTF. The V gene is TRBV25-1, the J gene TRBJ1-2, with D perhaps matching TRBD1 (5 bases). The V end was cut by 2 bases, the J end by 6 bases, with 16 bases between. CDR1 is MGHDK, CDR2 SYGVNS, per germline. This CDR3 is 15 amino acids long.

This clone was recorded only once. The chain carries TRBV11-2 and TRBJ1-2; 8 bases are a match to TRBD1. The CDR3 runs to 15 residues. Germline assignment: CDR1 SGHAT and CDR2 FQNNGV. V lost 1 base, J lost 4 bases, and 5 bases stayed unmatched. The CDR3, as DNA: TGTGCCAGCAGCTTAGCCCCAGGGGGCGCCTATGGCTACACCTTC. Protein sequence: CASSLAPGGAYGYTF.

Here the CDR3 reads CASSQELVRVQNSPLHF. CDR3 in DNA: TGCGCCAGCAGCCAAGAGCTCGTCAGGGTGCAAAATTCACCCCTCCACTTT. The genes are TRBV4-3 and TRBJ1-6, with TRBD1 as a possible D gene (5 bases). The CDR3 consists of 17 residues. Germline V CDR1 and CDR2: LGHNA, YSLEER. V lost 0 bases to trimming and J lost 7 bases, with 16 bases between them.

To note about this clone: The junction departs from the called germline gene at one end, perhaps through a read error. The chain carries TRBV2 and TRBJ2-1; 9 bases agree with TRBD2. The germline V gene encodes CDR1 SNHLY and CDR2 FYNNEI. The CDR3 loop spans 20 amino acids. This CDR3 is CASSEEGIAGARRSYNEQFF. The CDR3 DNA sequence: TGTGCCAGCAGCGAAGAAGGTATAGCGGGGGCCCGAAGGTCCTACAATGAGCAGTTCTTC.

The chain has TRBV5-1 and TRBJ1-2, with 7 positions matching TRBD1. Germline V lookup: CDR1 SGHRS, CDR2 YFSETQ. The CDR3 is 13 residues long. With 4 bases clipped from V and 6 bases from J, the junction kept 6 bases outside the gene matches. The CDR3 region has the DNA TGCGCCAGCAGCGCGCAAACAGGGGATGGCTACACCTTC. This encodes CASSAQTGDGYTF.

The CDR3 here is CASSLWGTGGPFLADTQYF. The DNA of the CDR3 is TGTGCCAGCAGCTTATGGGGAACGGGGGGGCCATTTCTGGCAGATACGCAGTATTTT. This rearrangement joins TRBV7-9 to TRBJ2-3; 8 positions agree with TRBD2. V shed 2 bases, J shed 4 bases, and the junction held 17 bases outside the gene matches. CDR1 and CDR2 from the germline V gene are SEHNR and FQNEAQ (reference sequence). The CDR3 is 19 residues long.

CDR3 sequence reads: CASIPTGTGAYGYTF. Written as DNA, the CDR3 is TGTGCCAGTATCCCGACAGGGACAGGAGCCTATGGCTACACCTTC. V is TRBV19 and J is TRBJ1-2; TRBD1 aligns across 8 bases. The CDR3 contains 15 residues. V was pared by 7 bases and J by 4 bases, with 11 bases of the junction left unmatched. Germline V gene lookup returns CDR1 LNHDA and CDR2 SQIVND (reference sequence).

The CDR3 DNA reads as TGTGCCAGCAGTGAGACAGGGAAGGGCGAAGCTTTCTTT. Translated, it gives CASSETGKGEAFF. V usage is TRBV2 and J usage is TRBJ1-1; 7 nucleotides match TRBD1. With 3 bases clipped from V and 8 bases from J, the junction kept 6 bases outside the gene matches. The CDR3 is 13 residues long. Per the germline V gene, CDR1 is SNHLY and CDR2 is FYNNEI.

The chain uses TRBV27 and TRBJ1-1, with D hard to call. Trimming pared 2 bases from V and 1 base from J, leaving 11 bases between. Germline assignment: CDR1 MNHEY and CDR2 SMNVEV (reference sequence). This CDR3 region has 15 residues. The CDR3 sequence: CASSLKRAGNTEAFF. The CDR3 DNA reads TGTGCCAGCAGTTTAAAACGGGCGGGGAACACTGAAGCTTTCTTT.

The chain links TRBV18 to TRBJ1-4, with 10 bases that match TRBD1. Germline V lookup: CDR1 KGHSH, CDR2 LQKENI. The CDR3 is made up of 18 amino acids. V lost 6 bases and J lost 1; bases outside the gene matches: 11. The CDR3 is CASSPNRQGALTNEKLFF. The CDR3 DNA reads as TGTGCCAGCTCCCCTAACCGACAGGGGGCTTTAACTAATGAAAAACTGTTTTTT.

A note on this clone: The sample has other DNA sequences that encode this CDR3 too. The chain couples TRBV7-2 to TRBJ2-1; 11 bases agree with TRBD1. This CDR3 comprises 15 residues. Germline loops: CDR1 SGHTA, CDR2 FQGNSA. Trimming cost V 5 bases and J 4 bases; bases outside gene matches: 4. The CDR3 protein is CASSLGQGAYNEQFF. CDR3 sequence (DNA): TGTGCCAGCAGCCTAGGACAGGGGGCTTACAATGAGCAGTTCTTC.

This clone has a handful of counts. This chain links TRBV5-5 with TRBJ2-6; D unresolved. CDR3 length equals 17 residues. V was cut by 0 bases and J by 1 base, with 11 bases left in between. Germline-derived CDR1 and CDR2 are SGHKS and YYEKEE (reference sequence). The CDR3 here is CASSLGRLPSGANVLTF. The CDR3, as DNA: TGTGCCAGCAGCTTGGGCAGGCTCCCTTCTGGGGCCAACGTCCTGACTTTC.

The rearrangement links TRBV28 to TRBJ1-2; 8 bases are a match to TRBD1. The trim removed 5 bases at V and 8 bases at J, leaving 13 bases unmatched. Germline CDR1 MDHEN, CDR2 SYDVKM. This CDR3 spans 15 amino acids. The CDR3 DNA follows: TGTGCCAGCAGTCCCGGGACAGGACCCGAAATCGGCTACACCTTC. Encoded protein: CASSPGTGPEIGYTF.

DNA for the CDR3: TGCAGTGTTACGGGGGTCACTGAAGCTTTCTTT. Its protein is CSVTGVTEAFF. The chain is built from TRBV20-1 and TRBJ1-1, with D possibly being TRBD1 (5 bases). This CDR3 is 11 amino acids long. V lost 7 bases to trimming and J lost 4 bases, with 10 bases between them. Germline CDR1 reads DFQATT; CDR2 reads SNEGSKA (reference sequence).

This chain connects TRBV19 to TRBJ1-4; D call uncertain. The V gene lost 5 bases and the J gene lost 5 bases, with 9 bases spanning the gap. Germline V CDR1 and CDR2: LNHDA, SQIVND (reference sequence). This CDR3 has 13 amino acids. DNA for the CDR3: TGTGCCAGTAGTTCTTTACTAAATGAAAAACTGTTTTTT. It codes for CASSSLLNEKLFF.

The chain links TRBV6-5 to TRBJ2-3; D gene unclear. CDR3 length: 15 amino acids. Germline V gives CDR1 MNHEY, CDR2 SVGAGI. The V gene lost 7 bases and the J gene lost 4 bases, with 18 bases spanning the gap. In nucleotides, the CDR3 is TGTGCCAGCAACCCGTCAAAGCAGGTCCCAGATACGCAGTATTTT. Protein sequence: CASNPSKQVPDTQYF.

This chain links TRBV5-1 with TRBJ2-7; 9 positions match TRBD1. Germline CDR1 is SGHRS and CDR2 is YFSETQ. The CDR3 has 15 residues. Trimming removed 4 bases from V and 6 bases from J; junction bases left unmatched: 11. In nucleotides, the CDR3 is TGCGCCAGCAGCCCTAACCGGGACAGGGAGCGCGAGCAGTACTTC. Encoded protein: CASSPNRDREREQYF.

CDR3 nucleotide sequence: TGTGCCAGCAGCTCCTCCGGGACTAGCGGGGGGGCAGAGACCCAGTACTTC. Translated, it gives CASSSSGTSGGAETQYF. The rearrangement joins TRBV11-3 to TRBJ2-5, with 16 bases matching TRBD2. Germline V gene data show CDR1 as SGHNT and CDR2 as YENEEA. The CDR3 has 17 residues. Trimming at V came to 4 bases and at J to 4 bases, leaving 6 bases not matched to a gene.

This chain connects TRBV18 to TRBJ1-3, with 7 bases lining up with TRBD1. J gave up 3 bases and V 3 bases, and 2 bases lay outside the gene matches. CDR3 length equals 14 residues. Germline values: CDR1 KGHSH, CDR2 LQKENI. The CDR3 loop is CASSPGQVGNTIYF. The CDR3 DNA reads TGTGCCAGCTCACCCGGACAGGTTGGAAACACCATATATTTT.

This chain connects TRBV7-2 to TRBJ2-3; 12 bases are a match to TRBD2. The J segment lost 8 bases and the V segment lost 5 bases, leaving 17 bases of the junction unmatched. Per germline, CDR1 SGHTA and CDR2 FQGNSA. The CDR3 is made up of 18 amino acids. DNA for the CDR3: TGTGCCAGCAGCCCCAGGACTAGCGGGACCGCCGGCGTAAGTACGCAGTATTTT. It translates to CASSPRTSGTAGVSTQYF.

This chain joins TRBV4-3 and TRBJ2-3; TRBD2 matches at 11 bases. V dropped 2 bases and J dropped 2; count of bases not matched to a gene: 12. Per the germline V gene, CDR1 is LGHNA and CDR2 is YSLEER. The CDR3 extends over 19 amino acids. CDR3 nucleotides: TGCGCCAGCAGCCAATGGGGCTCTAGCGGGGGGCCCTACACAGATACGCAGTATTTT. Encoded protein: CASSQWGSSGGPYTDTQYF.

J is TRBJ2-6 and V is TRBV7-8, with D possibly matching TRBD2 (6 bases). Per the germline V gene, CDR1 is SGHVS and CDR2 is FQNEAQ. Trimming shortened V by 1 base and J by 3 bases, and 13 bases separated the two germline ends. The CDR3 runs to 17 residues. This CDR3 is CASSLEGGTGGANVLTF. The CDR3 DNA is TGTGCCAGCAGCTTAGAGGGCGGGACTGGTGGGGCCAACGTCCTGACTTTC.

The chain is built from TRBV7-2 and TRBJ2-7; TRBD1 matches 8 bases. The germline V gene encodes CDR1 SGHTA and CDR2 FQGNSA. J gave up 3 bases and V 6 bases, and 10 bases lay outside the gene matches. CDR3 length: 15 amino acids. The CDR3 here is CASSPYQTGGYEQYF. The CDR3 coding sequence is TGTGCCAGCAGTCCCTACCAAACAGGGGGCTACGAGCAGTACTTC.

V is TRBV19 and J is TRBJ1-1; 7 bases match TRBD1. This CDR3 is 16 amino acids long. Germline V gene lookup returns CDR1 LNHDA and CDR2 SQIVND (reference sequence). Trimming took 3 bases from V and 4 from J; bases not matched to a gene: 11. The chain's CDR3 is CASSISRAGGITEAFF. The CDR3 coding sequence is TGTGCCAGTAGTATCTCTAGGGCAGGGGGAATCACTGAAGCTTTCTTT.

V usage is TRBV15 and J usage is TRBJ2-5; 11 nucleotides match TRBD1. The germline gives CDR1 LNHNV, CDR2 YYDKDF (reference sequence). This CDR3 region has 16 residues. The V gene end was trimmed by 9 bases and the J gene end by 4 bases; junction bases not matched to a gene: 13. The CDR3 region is CATTPGQGVTGETQYF. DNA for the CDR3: TGTGCCACAACCCCGGGACAGGGGGTGACGGGAGAGACCCAGTACTTC.

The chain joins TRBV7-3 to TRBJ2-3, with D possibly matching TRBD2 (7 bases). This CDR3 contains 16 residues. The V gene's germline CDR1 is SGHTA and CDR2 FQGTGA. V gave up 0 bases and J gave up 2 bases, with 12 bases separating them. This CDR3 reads CASSLTLRGHTDTQYF. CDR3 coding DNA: TGTGCCAGCAGCTTAACCTTGCGGGGGCACACAGATACGCAGTATTTT.

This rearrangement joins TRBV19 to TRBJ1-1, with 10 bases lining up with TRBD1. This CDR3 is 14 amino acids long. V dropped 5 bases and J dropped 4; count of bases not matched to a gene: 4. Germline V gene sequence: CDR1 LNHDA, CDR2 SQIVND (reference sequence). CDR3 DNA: TGTGCCAGTAGTTCCGACAGGGGGCGCACTGAAGCTTTCTTT. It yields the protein CASSSDRGRTEAFF.

The CDR3 spells CASGTTGTGGNEQYF. In nucleotides, the CDR3 is TGCGCCAGCGGAACCACCGGGACAGGGGGCAATGAGCAGTACTTC. The V call is TRBV5-1, the J call TRBJ2-7, with 12 bases fitting TRBD1. The CDR3 runs 15 residues. The V and J ends lost 7 bases and 7 bases, in that order; junction bases with no gene match: 12. Germline V gene lookup returns CDR1 SGHRS and CDR2 YFSETQ.

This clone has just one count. In DNA form, the CDR3 reads TGTGCCACCAGTGATTCACAGGGGATTGGTGGCTACACCTTC. Its translation: CATSDSQGIGGYTF. The rearrangement joins TRBV24-1 to TRBJ1-2; 7 bases are shared with TRBD1. This CDR3 region has 14 residues. The germline V gene has CDR1 KGHDR and CDR2 SFDVKD. J lost 7 bases, V lost 2 bases, and 6 bases had no gene match.